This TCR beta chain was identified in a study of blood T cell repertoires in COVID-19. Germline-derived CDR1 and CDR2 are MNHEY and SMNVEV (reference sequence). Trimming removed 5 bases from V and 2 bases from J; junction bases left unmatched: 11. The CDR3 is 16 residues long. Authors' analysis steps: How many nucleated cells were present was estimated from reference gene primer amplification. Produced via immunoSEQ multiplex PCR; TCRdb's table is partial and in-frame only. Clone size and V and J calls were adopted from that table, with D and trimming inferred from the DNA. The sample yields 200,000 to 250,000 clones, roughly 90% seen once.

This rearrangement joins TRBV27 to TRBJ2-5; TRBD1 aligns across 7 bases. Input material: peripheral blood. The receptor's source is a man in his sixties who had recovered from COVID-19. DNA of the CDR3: TGTGCCAGCAGTCCAGTAAGACAGGGTGGTCAAGAGACCCAGTACTTC. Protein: CASSPVRQGGQETQYF.